The T cell receptor beta chain under discussion was sequenced for a study of shared clonotypes between healthy human individuals. Study background: Two women and a few men aged 18 to 49 served as donors.

Sequencing was performed with immunoSEQ multiplex PCR; in TCRdb, only in-frame clones are kept and a portion is missing. Among some 2.4 million clones listed, 93% were seen once. Deletions cut 0 bases from V and 0 bases from J, with 12 bases between. This CDR3 has 16 residues. CDR1 is GTSNPN, CDR2 SVGIG, per germline (reference sequence). This chain links TRBV30 with TRBJ2-1, with D uncertain. The sequence came from a man aged 18-30 years in good health. Some clones in this sample may be carry-over from other donors' samples. The sample consisted of naive CD4+ T cells from PBMCs. Subset indicated: CD45RA+ positively selected. DNA of the CDR3: TGTGCCTGGAGTGTAGCCTCCTCCCCCTCCTACAATGAGCAGTTCTTC. Translation: CAWSVASSPSYNEQFF.